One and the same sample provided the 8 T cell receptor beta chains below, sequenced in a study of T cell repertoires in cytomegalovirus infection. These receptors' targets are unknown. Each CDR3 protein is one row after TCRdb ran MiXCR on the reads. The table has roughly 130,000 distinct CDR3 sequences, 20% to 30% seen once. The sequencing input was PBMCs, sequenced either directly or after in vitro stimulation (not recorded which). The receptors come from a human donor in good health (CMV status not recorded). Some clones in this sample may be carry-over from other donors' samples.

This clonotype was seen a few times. The CDR3 sequence: CASLSARGVEAYEQYV. CDR3 sequence (DNA): TGCGCCAGCCTCTCTGCGAGGGGAGTTGAAGCCTACGAGCAGTACGTC. The chain combines TRBV10-2 with TRBJ2-7, with D perhaps matching TRBD1 or TRBD2 (5 bases each). The V gene lost 8 bases and the J gene lost 2 bases, with 22 bases spanning the gap. The CDR3 totals 16 residues. The germline gives CDR1 WSHSY, CDR2 SAAADI.

CDR3 sequence (DNA): TGTGCCAGCAGTTTAGGTCGGGCCGGCGGGAGGAGCACAGATACGCAGTATTTT. It encodes CASSLGRAGGRSTDTQYF. The chain employs TRBV12-3 or TRBV12-4 and TRBJ2-3; 8 bases are a match to TRBD2. The CDR3 runs 18 residues. Trimming took 1 base from V and 0 from J; bases not matched to a gene: 9.

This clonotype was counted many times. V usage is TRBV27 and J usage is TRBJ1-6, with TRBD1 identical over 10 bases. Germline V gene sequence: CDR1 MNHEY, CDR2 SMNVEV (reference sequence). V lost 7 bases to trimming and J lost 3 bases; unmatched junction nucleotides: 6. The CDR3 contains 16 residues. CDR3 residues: CASTAGQGIYNSPLHF. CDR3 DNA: TGTGCCAGCACTGCGGGACAGGGGATCTATAATTCACCCCTCCACTTT.

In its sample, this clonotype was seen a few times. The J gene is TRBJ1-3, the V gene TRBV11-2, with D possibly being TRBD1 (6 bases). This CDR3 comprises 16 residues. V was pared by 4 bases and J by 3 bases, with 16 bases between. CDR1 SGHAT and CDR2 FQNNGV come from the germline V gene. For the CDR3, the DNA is TGTGCCAGCAGCTCCCCCTGGGGGGGGCGTGGAAACACCATATATTTT. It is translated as CASSSPWGGRGNTIYF.

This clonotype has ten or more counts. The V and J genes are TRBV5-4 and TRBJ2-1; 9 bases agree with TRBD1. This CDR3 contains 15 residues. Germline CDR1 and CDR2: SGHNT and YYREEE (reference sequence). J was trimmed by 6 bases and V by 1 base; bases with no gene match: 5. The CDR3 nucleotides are TGTGCCAGCAGCTTGCGGGGACAGGGAGGCAATGAGCAGTTCTTC. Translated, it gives CASSLRGQGGNEQFF.

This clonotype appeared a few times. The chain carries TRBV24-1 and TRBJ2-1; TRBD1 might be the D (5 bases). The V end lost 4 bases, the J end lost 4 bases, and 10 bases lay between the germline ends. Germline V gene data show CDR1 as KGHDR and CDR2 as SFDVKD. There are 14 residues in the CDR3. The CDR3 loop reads CATSDGQGYNEQFF. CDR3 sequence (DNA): TGTGCCACCAGTGACGGTCAGGGATACAATGAGCAGTTCTTC.

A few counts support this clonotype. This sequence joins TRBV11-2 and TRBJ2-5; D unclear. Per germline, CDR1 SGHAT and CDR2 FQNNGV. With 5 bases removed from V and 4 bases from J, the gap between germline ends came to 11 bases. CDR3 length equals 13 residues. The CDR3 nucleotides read TGTGCCAGCAGCCCAGGACGGTCAGAGACCCAGTACTTC. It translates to CASSPGRSETQYF. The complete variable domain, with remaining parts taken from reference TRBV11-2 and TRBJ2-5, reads EAGVAQSPRYKIIEKRQSVAFWCNPISGHATLYWYQQILGQGPKLLIQFQNNGVVDDSQLPKDRFSAERLKGVDSTLKIQPAKLEDSAVYLCASSPGRSETQYFGPGTRLLVL.

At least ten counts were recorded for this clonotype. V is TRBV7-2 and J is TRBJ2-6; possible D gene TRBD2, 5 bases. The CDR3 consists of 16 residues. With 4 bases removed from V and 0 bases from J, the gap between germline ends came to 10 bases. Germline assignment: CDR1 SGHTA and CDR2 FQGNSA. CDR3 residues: CASSSGIFSGANVLTF. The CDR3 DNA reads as TGTGCCAGCAGCTCCGGGATTTTCTCTGGGGCCAACGTCCTGACTTTC.